This TCR beta chain was obtained from a study of T cells in Graves' hyperthyroidism and ophthalmopathy. Whole-study findings and limits: Peripheral blood also featured most of the thyroid clonotypes expanded above 0.001.

A word on this clonotype: Its antigen is not known. One base away lies a much larger clone, so this may be a sequencing read error.

Per germline, CDR1 SNHLY and CDR2 FYNNEI. The junction had 6 bases not matched to a gene; V was cut back by 3 bases and J by 7 bases. The CDR3 is 14 residues long. RNA transcripts served as the template for amplifying TCR beta CDR3 regions. First-round RT-PCR targeting the TCR CDR3 was performed with the HTBI primer set. Each CDR3 protein is one row after TCRdb ran MiXCR on the multiplex PCR reads. The sample comprises under 550,000 distinct CDR3 sequences, 20% of which are singletons, and roughly 47% rests with the top ten. PBMCs were sourced from less than 12 ml fresh peripheral blood. The sequence came from a man aged 40-49 years with Graves' ophthalmopathy. This chain connects TRBV2 to TRBJ2-7; 10 bases fit TRBD2. Specimen: blood. CDR3 sequence (DNA): TGTGCCAGCAGTGATACTAGCGGGGTTAATGAGCAGTACTTC. Translation gives CASSDTSGVNEQYF.